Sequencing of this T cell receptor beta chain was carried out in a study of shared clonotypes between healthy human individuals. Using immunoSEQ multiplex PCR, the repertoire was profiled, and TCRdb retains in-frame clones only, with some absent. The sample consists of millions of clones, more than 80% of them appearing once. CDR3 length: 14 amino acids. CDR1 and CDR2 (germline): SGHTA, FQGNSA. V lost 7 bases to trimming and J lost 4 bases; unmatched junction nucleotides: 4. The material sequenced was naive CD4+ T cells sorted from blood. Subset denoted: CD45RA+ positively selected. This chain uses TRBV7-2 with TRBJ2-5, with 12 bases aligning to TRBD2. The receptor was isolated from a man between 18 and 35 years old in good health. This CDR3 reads CASTRTSGIETQYF. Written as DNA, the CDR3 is TGTGCCAGCACCCGGACTAGCGGGATAGAGACCCAGTACTTC.